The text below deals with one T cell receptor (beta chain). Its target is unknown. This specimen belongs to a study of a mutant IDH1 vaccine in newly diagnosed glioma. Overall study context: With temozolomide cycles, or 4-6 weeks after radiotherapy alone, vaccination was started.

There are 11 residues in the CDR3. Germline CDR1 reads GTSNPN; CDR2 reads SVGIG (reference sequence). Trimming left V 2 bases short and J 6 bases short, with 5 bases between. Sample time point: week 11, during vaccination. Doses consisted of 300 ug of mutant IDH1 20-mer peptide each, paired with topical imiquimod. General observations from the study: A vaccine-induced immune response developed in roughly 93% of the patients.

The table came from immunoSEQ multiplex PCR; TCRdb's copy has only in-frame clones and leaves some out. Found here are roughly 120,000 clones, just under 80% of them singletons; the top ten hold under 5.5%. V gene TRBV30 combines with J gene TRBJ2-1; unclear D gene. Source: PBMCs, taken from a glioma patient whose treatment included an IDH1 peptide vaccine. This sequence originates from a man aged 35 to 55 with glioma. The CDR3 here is CAWSFPNEQFF. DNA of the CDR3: TGTGCCTGGAGTTTTCCCAATGAGCAGTTCTTC.